In this sample, the clone carrying this T cell receptor beta chain turned up once. Antigen: not known. This sample stems from a study of graft-versus-host responses after intestinal transplantation. The study's findings and limits: GvH clones surfaced in recipient marrow, some emerging earlier in ileum or blood.

Using immunoSEQ multiplex PCR, the repertoire was profiled, and TCRdb retains in-frame clones only, with some absent. This table holds fewer than 30,000 clones, around 95% found once. The ends lost 3 bases at V and 0 bases at J; junction bases unmatched: 1. The germline V gene encodes CDR1 KGHSH and CDR2 LQKENI. The CDR3 extends over 14 amino acids. The clonotype comes from a human patient who received an intestinal transplant, so some T cells may come from the graft donor. The J gene is TRBJ1-2, the V gene TRBV18, with TRBD1 identical over 7 bases. The sequencing here drew on PBMCs, taken nearly 31 days after intestinal transplant. CDR3 sequence (DNA): TGTGCCAGCTCACCCGGACAGGCTAACTATGGCTACACCTTC. It specifies CASSPGQANYGYTF.